The rows below give T cell receptor beta chains drawn from one sample of a study of technical replicates of blood from a few donors. Method: immunoSEQ multiplex PCR; TCRdb's copy keeps in-frame clones and lacks some. The data contain fewer than 80,000 clones, about 86% of them singletons. Sequences were obtained from PBMCs. These receptor sequences come from a human donor in good health. Some clones in this sample may be carry-over from other donors' samples. Each CDR3 is given with its conserved first and last residue. D genes are given only for firm matches. Rows give clone size only sometimes, using once, few, many, or a class for an expanded clone.

clone_size	v_call	j_call	d_call	cdr3_nt	cdr3_aa
-	TRBV11-3	TRBJ2-7	-	TGTGCCAGCAGCACCCGACAGGACGGGTACGAGCAGTACTTC	CASSTRQDGYEQYF
-	TRBV7-3	TRBJ2-5	-	TGTGCCAGCAGCCCCGGGACTTTACGGGAGACCCAGTACTTC	CASSPGTLRETQYF
-	TRBV30	TRBJ1-1	TRBD1	TGTGCCTGGAGTGCGGACAGGGACACTGAAGCTTTCTTT	CAWSADRDTEAFF
-	TRBV6-5	TRBJ1-2	TRBD1	TGTGCCAGCAGTTACTTACAGGGGTCAGGCTACACCTTC	CASSYLQGSGYTF
once	TRBV6-5	TRBJ2-1	TRBD1	TGTGCCAGCAGTTCTTGGACAGGGGGCGATGAGCAGTTCTTC	CASSSWTGGDEQFF
-	TRBV11-1	TRBJ2-1	-	TGTGCCAGCAGTCTACGGTACAATGAGCAGTTCTTC	CASSLRYNEQFF
-	TRBV28	TRBJ1-4	TRBD1	TGTGCCACTCGACAGGGCTACGATGAAAAACTGTTTTTT	CATRQGYDEKLFF
-	TRBV4-3	TRBJ2-2	TRBD2	TGCGCCAGCAGCCAATTACCGGGACTAGCGACCACCGGGGAGCTGTTTTTT	CASSQLPGLATTGELFF
once	TRBV11-2	TRBJ2-5	-	TGTGCCAGCAGCCTCCGCCGGACAGCCCAAGAGACCCAGTACTTC	CASSLRRTAQETQYF
-	TRBV5-1	TRBJ1-2	TRBD1	TGCGCCAGCAGCTTTACAGGGGAGGTTTATGGCTACACCTTC	CASSFTGEVYGYTF
-	TRBV28	TRBJ1-2	-	TGTGCCAGCAGTCCGGGGGGTAACTTAGGCTACACCTTC	CASSPGGNLGYTF
-	TRBV5-1	TRBJ2-1	TRBD2	TGCGCCAGCAGCTTGGGGTCTAGCGGGACTTTGGAGCAGTTCTTC	CASSLGSSGTLEQFF
-	TRBV4-2	TRBJ1-5	TRBD1	TGTGCCAGCAGCCTTTTTATAACGGACGGGACAGGGACTAGTAAGCCCCAGCATTTT	CASSLFITDGTGTSKPQHF
-	TRBV7-6	TRBJ2-1	-	TGTGCCAGCAGCTCCCCGCCAGGACTTGCTAGCTCCTACAATGAGCAGTTCTTC	CASSSPPGLASSYNEQFF
-	TRBV29-1	TRBJ2-5	-	TGCAGCGTTGAAAAAGGGGCAGAGACCCAGTACTTC	CSVEKGAETQYF
-	TRBV27	TRBJ2-7	TRBD2	TGTGCCAGCAGTCCAGAGGGACTAGCGGGGGACTACGAGCAGTACTTC	CASSPEGLAGDYEQYF
-	TRBV4-3	TRBJ2-3	TRBD1	TGCGCCAGCAGCCCCCTGGGGGACAGGGGCACAGATACGCAGTATTTT	CASSPLGDRGTDTQYF
-	TRBV7-2	TRBJ2-7	TRBD1	TGTGCCAGCAGCTTAGCGGGACAGGGGGCGAGCGAGCAGTACTTC	CASSLAGQGASEQYF
once	TRBV9	TRBJ1-1	-	TGTGCCAGCAGCGAACGGGGGAGCACTGAAGCTTTCTTT	CASSERGSTEAFF
-	TRBV4-3	TRBJ2-3	-	TGCGCCAGCAGCCAAGATAAGGAGGGCTCCACAAATACGCAGTATTTT	CASSQDKEGSTNTQYF
-	TRBV29-1	TRBJ2-5	-	TGCAGCGCCGCACTGTACCAAGAGACCCAGTACTTC	CSAALYQETQYF
-	TRBV7-9	TRBJ2-1	-	TGTGCCAGCAGCACCCGGACAGGAGGGGAATTCTTC	CASSTRTGGEFF
-	TRBV18	TRBJ1-1	-	TGTGCCACTACCATCGGAGAGGACACTGAAGCTTTCTTT	CATTIGEDTEAFF
-	TRBV6-6	TRBJ2-7	TRBD1	TGTGCCAGCAGTTCCGGGACAGGTTCCTGCGAGCAGTACTTC	CASSSGTGSCEQYF
-	TRBV5-4	TRBJ2-1	TRBD2	TGTGCCAGCAGCTTGGCCTTTAGCGGGAGTCCCGATGAGCAGTTCTTC	CASSLAFSGSPDEQFF
once	TRBV7-2	TRBJ2-1	TRBD2	TGTGCCAGCAGCTTAGTATTTAGCGGGAGGGCCGGGGAGCAGTTCTTC	CASSLVFSGRAGEQFF
few	TRBV30	TRBJ1-5	-	TGTGCCTGGAGTGTATCGGGGCCCCAGCATTTT	CAWSVSGPQHF
-	TRBV7-2	TRBJ2-7	TRBD2	TGTGCCAGCAGCTTAGTTCCTAGCGGGATTGAGCAGTACTTC	CASSLVPSGIEQYF
-	TRBV4-3	TRBJ1-2	-	TGCGCCAGCAGCTCAAGGGGAGGGGGGCGCGACTATGGCTACACCTTC	CASSSRGGGRDYGYTF
-	TRBV29-1	TRBJ2-3	-	TGCAGCGGGAGGGAGACAGTAACAGATACGCAGTATTTT	CSGRETVTDTQYF
-	TRBV23-1	TRBJ1-1	-	TGCGCCAGCAGTCGGGCAGCGGACAGGAACACTGAAGCTTTCTTT	CASSRAADRNTEAFF
-	TRBV19	TRBJ1-1	TRBD1	TGTGCCAGTAGGGCGGGACAGATGAACACTGAAGCTTTCTTT	CASRAGQMNTEAFF
-	TRBV7-6	TRBJ2-1	-	TGTGCCAGCAGCCACATCACAGGCGCTTCCTACAATGAGCAGTTCTTC	CASSHITGASYNEQFF
-	TRBV19	TRBJ2-7	-	TGTGCCAGTAGTATAGGGGCAGCGGAAACCTACGAGCAGTACTTC	CASSIGAAETYEQYF
once	TRBV7-6	TRBJ2-5	-	TGTGCCAGCAGCCCCTTGCTCTTCGAAGCGGAGGGCCAAGAGACCCAGTACTTC	CASSPLLFEAEGQETQYF
once	TRBV15	TRBJ2-2	TRBD2	TGTGCCACCACCGCGACTAGCGGGCACACCGGGGAGCTGTTTTTT	CATTATSGHTGELFF
-	TRBV6-5	TRBJ2-1	TRBD2	TGTGCCAGCAGTTCGAACCAAGCGGGAGCATACAATGAGCAGTTCTTC	CASSSNQAGAYNEQFF
few	TRBV5-4	TRBJ2-7	TRBD1	TGTGCCAGCAGCCATGACAGGGACTACGAGCAGTACTTC	CASSHDRDYEQYF
-	TRBV7-8	TRBJ2-1	-	TGTGCCAGCAGCTTACAGGGGCGGACCTACAATGAGCAGTTCTTC	CASSLQGRTYNEQFF
-	TRBV29-1	TRBJ2-2	TRBD1	TGCAGCGTTCGTAGACAGGGGGCGAGCGGGGAGCTGTTTTTT	CSVRRQGASGELFF
-	TRBV5-1	TRBJ2-3	TRBD2	TGCGCCAGCAGCCCGGGACTAGCGGGTCTAGGCACAGATACGCAGTATTTT	CASSPGLAGLGTDTQYF
few	TRBV11-2	TRBJ2-2	-	TGTGCCAGCAGCTTCGGGGGAACCGGGGAGCTGTTTTTT	CASSFGGTGELFF
-	TRBV10-3	TRBJ1-2	TRBD1	TGTGCCATCAGTGAGAGTCCCGGGACAGGGGGCTCCTATGGCTACACCTTC	CAISESPGTGGSYGYTF
-	TRBV19	TRBJ2-7	TRBD1	TGTGCCACCTCGACAGGGGGCTTCTACGAGCAGTACTTC	CATSTGGFYEQYF
-	TRBV7-9	TRBJ1-2	-	TGTGCCAGCAGCTTGCGGGGGCAGGACTATGGCTACACCTTC	CASSLRGQDYGYTF
-	TRBV25-1	TRBJ2-2	-	TGTGCCAGCGGGGCTCAGGGGCCCCAGGGCACCGGGGAGCTGTTTTTT	CASGAQGPQGTGELFF
-	TRBV30	TRBJ1-2	TRBD1	TGTGCCTGGAGTCTCCTACAGGGGGACTATGGCTACACCTTC	CAWSLLQGDYGYTF
few	TRBV11-2	TRBJ2-1	TRBD2	TGTGCCAGCAGCCGCCTGGGGGCGGGAGGGTACAATGAGCAGTTCTTC	CASSRLGAGGYNEQFF
-	TRBV6-5	TRBJ2-7	-	TGTGCCAGCAGTTACTCCCTGACTTATACCTACGAGCAGTACTTC	CASSYSLTYTYEQYF
-	TRBV11-2	TRBJ1-4	-	TGTGCCAGCAGTAACAGCCCTTGGGAAAAACTGTTTTTT	CASSNSPWEKLFF
-	TRBV30	TRBJ2-3	-	TGTGCCTGGAGTACTCTAGCGCAAAGCACAGATACGCAATATTTT	CAWSTLAQSTDTQYF
-	TRBV6-5	TRBJ2-5	-	TGTGCCAGCATCTCGGGGCAGGGGGCGGGGGACCAGTACTTC	CASISGQGAGDQYF
-	TRBV30	TRBJ2-7	TRBD2	TGTGCCTGGAGTGTAGCGGGAGGATACTCCTACGAGCAGTACTTC	CAWSVAGGYSYEQYF
-	TRBV19	TRBJ2-1	TRBD2	TGTGCCAGTAGGACCGGGAGGACGGGCCTCAATGAGCAGTTCTTC	CASRTGRTGLNEQFF
-	TRBV14	TRBJ1-3	-	TGTGCCAGCAGCCAACAGGGGTTTGGCACCATATATTTT	CASSQQGFGTIYF
few	TRBV9	TRBJ1-1	-	TGTGCCAGCAGGTACATAAGGAACACTGAAGCTTTCTTT	CASRYIRNTEAFF
-	TRBV19	TRBJ1-6	-	TGTGCCAGTACCCGACGGGGGACACCCCTCCACTTT	CASTRRGTPLHF
-	TRBV20-1	TRBJ1-1	-	TGCAGTGCCCCGGTAGGGGCTGAAGCTTTCTTT	CSAPVGAEAFF